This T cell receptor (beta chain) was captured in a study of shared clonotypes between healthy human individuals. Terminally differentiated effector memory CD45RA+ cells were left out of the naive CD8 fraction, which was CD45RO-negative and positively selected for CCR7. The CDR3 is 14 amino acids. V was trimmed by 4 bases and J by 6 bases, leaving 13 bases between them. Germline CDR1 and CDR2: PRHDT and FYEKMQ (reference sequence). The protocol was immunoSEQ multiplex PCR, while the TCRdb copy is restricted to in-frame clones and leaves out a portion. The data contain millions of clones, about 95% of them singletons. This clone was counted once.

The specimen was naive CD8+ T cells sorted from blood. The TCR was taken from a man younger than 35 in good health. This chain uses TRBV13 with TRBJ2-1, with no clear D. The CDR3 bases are TGTGCCAGCAGCTCCCATATTACGGGCAATGAGCAGTTCTTC. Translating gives CASSSHITGNEQFF.